This T cell receptor (beta chain) originates from a study of PD-L1 blockade in urothelial cancer. Points from the study as a whole: Stronger expansion of tumor-associated clones in blood at 3 weeks distinguished durable-benefit patients.

A remark on this clone: The antigen remains unidentified.

V lost 6 bases, J lost 2 bases, and 5 bases stayed unmatched. The CDR3 extends over 14 amino acids. From germline, CDR1 is SNHLY and CDR2 FYNNEI. Sequencing was performed with immunoSEQ multiplex PCR; in TCRdb, only in-frame clones are kept and a portion is missing. The top ten hold 3.5% to 4.5% of the sample, which has roughly 120,000 clones, approximately 89% seen once. The time point was: peripheral blood 6 weeks after treatment start. Here the sequenced sample was PBMCs, taken around atezolizumab (anti-PD-L1) treatment. V gene TRBV2 combines with J gene TRBJ2-5, with 8 bases that match TRBD2. The sequence derives from a man aged 55 to 70 with urothelial cancer. CDR3 sequence reads: CASRPTSGQETQYF. CDR3 coding DNA: TGTGCCAGCAGGCCTACTAGCGGTCAAGAGACCCAGTACTTC.